This entry lists 27 T cell receptor beta chains sequenced from one sample in a study of radiation and T cells in renal cell carcinoma. Clones were sequenced by immunoSEQ multiplex PCR, and TCRdb holds only the in-frame ones, with some missing. In the table there are about 140,000 clones, approximately 87% of which are singletons. This sample's time point: baseline pretreatment blood. Treatment described: 15 Gy SBRT to primary tumor, nephrectomy 4 weeks later. The starting material was blood, obtained from a patient whose treatment included radiotherapy and nephrectomy. The receptor set was obtained from a woman in her fifties or sixties with renal cell carcinoma.

J is TRBJ1-3 and V is TRBV30, with D unresolved. The CDR3 extends over 13 amino acids. CDR1 is GTSNPN, CDR2 SVGIG, per germline (reference sequence). The V and J ends lost 1 base and 5 bases respectively, with 9 bases between them. In DNA form, the CDR3 reads TGTGCCTGGAGTGGCCTACTCCGAAACACCATATATTTT. Encoded protein: CAWSGLLRNTIYF.

This rearrangement joins TRBV6-6 to TRBJ2-4; 7 bases align to TRBD2. The CDR3 loop spans 14 amino acids. V lost 7 bases, J lost 7 bases, and 10 bases stayed unmatched. Germline V gene sequence: CDR1 MNHNY, CDR2 SVGAGI (reference sequence). The CDR3: CASTRSAGDNIQYF. The CDR3 nucleotides read TGTGCCAGCACCAGGTCCGCGGGGGACAACATTCAGTACTTC.

The rearrangement uses TRBV6-5 and TRBJ1-6; D is ambiguous. CDR3 length equals 15 residues. Trimming cost V 4 bases and J 7 bases, with 14 bases left between them. Looked up from germline, CDR1 is MNHEY and CDR2 is SVGAGI. In nucleotides, the CDR3 is TGTGCCAGCAGTTCCGGTAGGACTGGGAATTCACCCCTCCACTTT. It codes for CASSSGRTGNSPLHF.

There are a few counts of this clone. The chain uses TRBV7-9 and TRBJ2-7, with TRBD2 matching over 13 bases. Germline CDR1 is SEHNR and CDR2 is FQNEAQ (reference sequence). With V trimmed by 5 bases and J by 5 bases, 6 bases remained unmatched. The CDR3 contains 15 residues. The CDR3: CASSRTSGGADEQYF. DNA for the CDR3: TGTGCCAGCAGCCGAACTAGCGGGGGGGCGGACGAGCAGTACTTC.

The V gene is TRBV30, the J gene TRBJ1-3; tentative D call: TRBD1 (5 bases). The CDR3 runs to 14 residues. CDR1 and CDR2 from the germline V gene are GTSNPN and SVGIG (reference sequence). V gave up 4 bases and J gave up 1 base, with 11 bases separating them. CDR3 bases: TGTGCCTGGACCACCGGGGGGTCTGGAAACACCATATATTTT. The encoded protein is CAWTTGGSGNTIYF.

This rearrangement joins TRBV6-1 to TRBJ2-1; 7 nucleotides match TRBD2. Germline loops: CDR1 MNHNS, CDR2 SASEGT. The CDR3 runs 15 residues. V gave up 2 bases and J gave up 12 bases; unmatched junction bases: 13. The CDR3 sequence: CASSENFSGRVGQFF. The CDR3 region has the DNA TGTGCCAGCAGTGAAAATTTCAGTGGGAGGGTGGGGCAGTTCTTC.

The gene calls are TRBV2 and TRBJ2-7, with TRBD2 matching over 8 bases. Germline lookup yields CDR1 SNHLY and CDR2 FYNNEI. Trimming took 9 bases from V and 0 from J; bases not matched to a gene: 10. The CDR3 contains 15 residues. The CDR3 sequence is CASAQRGGPSYEQYF. DNA for the CDR3: TGTGCCAGTGCGCAGCGCGGGGGGCCCTCCTACGAGCAGTACTTC.

The V call is TRBV9, the J call TRBJ1-1, with D hard to call. CDR3 size: 14 residues. The V and J ends lost 0 bases and 2 bases respectively, with 8 bases between them. Per the germline V gene, CDR1 is SGDLS and CDR2 is YYNGEE. CDR3 sequence (DNA): TGTGCCAGCAGCGTAGCGGCAGTCAACACTGAAGCTTTCTTT. Translation: CASSVAAVNTEAFF.

The rearrangement uses TRBV9 and TRBJ1-4; D might be TRBD1 (5 bases). CDR3 length equals 13 residues. The V end lost 0 bases, the J end lost 12 bases, and 12 bases lay between the germline ends. Per germline, CDR1 SGDLS and CDR2 YYNGEE. CDR3 coding DNA: TGTGCCAGCAGCGTAGGGTATGAGGGGCAACTGTTTTTT. Amino acid sequence: CASSVGYEGQLFF.

The rearrangement joins TRBV4-3 to TRBJ1-2, with TRBD1 as a possible D gene (5 bases). This CDR3 has 15 amino acids. CDR1 LGHNA and CDR2 YSLEER come from the germline V gene. The V end was cut by 2 bases, the J end by 5 bases, with 15 bases between. Written as DNA, the CDR3 is TGCGCCAGCAGCCAAAACCGGGGGGGTTTTTATGGCTACACCTTC. Translating it yields CASSQNRGGFYGYTF.

The genes are TRBV27 and TRBJ1-1; D gene uncertain. CDR3 size: 13 residues. V was trimmed by 2 bases and J by 7 bases, leaving 11 bases between them. Germline-derived CDR1 and CDR2 are MNHEY and SMNVEV (reference sequence). This chain's CDR3 is CASSLNRGGEAFF. The CDR3 region has the DNA TGTGCCAGCAGTTTAAATCGGGGTGGTGAAGCTTTCTTT.

The chain carries TRBV19 and TRBJ1-3; D might be TRBD1 (6 bases). Trimming cost V 5 bases and J 0 bases, with 11 bases left between them. The CDR3 contains 15 residues. The germline V gene encodes CDR1 LNHDA and CDR2 SQIVND (reference sequence). The CDR3 sequence: CASSPNRDSGNTIYF. The CDR3 DNA is TGTGCCAGTAGTCCGAACAGGGACTCTGGAAACACCATATATTTT.

This clone was picked up one time. V usage is TRBV6-6 and J usage is TRBJ2-3, with no clear D. Germline values: CDR1 MNHNY, CDR2 SVGAGI (reference sequence). CDR3 length equals 12 residues. Deletions cut 6 bases from V and 6 bases from J, with 10 bases between. The CDR3 is CASRSYRDTQYF. The DNA of the CDR3 is TGTGCCAGCAGAAGTTATAGGGATACGCAGTATTTT.

The chain uses TRBV30 and TRBJ1-2; no reliable D call. Trimming removed 0 bases at V and 7 bases at J, with 12 bases between. The CDR3 loop spans 13 amino acids. Germline-derived CDR1 and CDR2 are GTSNPN and SVGIG (reference sequence). CDR3 loop: CAWSVTGEVGYTF. The CDR3 DNA is TGTGCCTGGAGTGTAACCGGGGAGGTTGGCTACACCTTC.

V usage is TRBV7-2 and J usage is TRBJ1-6; the D gene is possibly TRBD1 (6 bases). The CDR3 is 14 amino acids. The V gene's germline CDR1 is SGHTA and CDR2 FQGNSA. Trimming left V 3 bases short and J 5 bases short, with 8 bases between. CDR3: CASSFAGDNSPLHF. CDR3 in DNA: TGTGCCAGCAGCTTCGCAGGGGATAATTCACCCCTCCACTTT.

The chain recombines TRBV19 with TRBJ2-6; TRBD1 agrees at 7 bases. Germline lookup yields CDR1 LNHDA and CDR2 SQIVND (reference sequence). The V and J ends lost 4 bases and 2 bases, in that order; junction bases with no gene match: 2. The CDR3 length is 15 residues. CDR3 amino acids: CASSTQGTGANVLTF. The DNA of the CDR3 is TGTGCCAGTAGTACACAGGGGACTGGGGCCAACGTCCTGACTTTC.

This clone has just one count. The CDR3 DNA reads as TGTGCCAGTAGTATAGGAAATCGTGAAAAACTGTTTTTT. Its protein is CASSIGNREKLFF. V and J are TRBV19 and TRBJ1-4; D is uncertain. V lost 1 base to trimming and J lost 7 bases, with 7 bases between them. Per the germline V gene, CDR1 is LNHDA and CDR2 is SQIVND (reference sequence). This CDR3 is built from 13 residues.

The chain is built from TRBV9 and TRBJ2-5; TRBD2 matches at 7 bases. CDR3 length equals 14 residues. CDR1 is SGDLS, CDR2 YYNGEE, per germline. J was trimmed by 2 bases and V by 3 bases; bases with no gene match: 4. The CDR3 spells CASSEAGRQETQYF. CDR3 nucleotides: TGTGCCAGCAGCGAAGCGGGACGACAAGAGACCCAGTACTTC.

The chain joins TRBV25-1 to TRBJ2-7; D possibly corresponds to TRBD1 (7 bases). V shed 6 bases and J shed 1 base, with 13 bases lying between them. This CDR3 region has 14 residues. Germline CDR1 is MGHDK and CDR2 is SYGVNS. CDR3 region: CASRVSGGSYEQYF. The DNA of the CDR3 is TGTGCCAGCAGGGTTTCAGGGGGGTCCTACGAGCAGTACTTC.

This clone was recorded only once. This chain connects TRBV19 to TRBJ1-2; a possible D gene is TRBD1 (6 bases). CDR1 is LNHDA and CDR2 is SQIVND in the germline V gene (reference sequence). The CDR3 spans 16 residues. V was shortened by 7 bases and J by 5 bases, with 23 bases between the two germline ends. CDR3 amino acids: CASKPNNDRQLYGYTF. CDR3 DNA: TGTGCCAGTAAGCCCAATAATGACAGGCAACTTTATGGCTACACCTTC.

This chain links TRBV2 with TRBJ2-2; the match to TRBD2 covers 9 bases. The CDR3 extends over 14 amino acids. Germline CDR1 is SNHLY and CDR2 is FYNNEI. The ends lost 3 bases at V and 5 bases at J; junction bases unmatched: 1. The CDR3 loop reads CASSERGGTGELFF. As DNA, the CDR3 is TGTGCCAGCAGTGAGCGGGGGGGGACCGGGGAGCTGTTTTTT.

The table lists this clone with a count of one. V is TRBV6-5 and J is TRBJ2-7; TRBD1 matches at 7 bases. Germline-derived CDR1 and CDR2 are MNHEY and SVGAGI. The ends lost 4 bases at V and 0 bases at J; junction bases unmatched: 3. The CDR3 loop spans 14 amino acids. CDR3 residues: CASSFDRASYEQYF. The CDR3 nucleotides read TGTGCCAGCAGTTTCGACAGGGCCTCCTACGAGCAGTACTTC.

The chain couples TRBV4-2 to TRBJ2-3; weak D call: TRBD2 (6 bases). Germline CDR1 is LGHNA and CDR2 is YNFKEQ. The CDR3 consists of 15 residues. Trimming stripped 0 bases from V and 3 bases from J, with 10 bases between. The CDR3 region has the DNA TGTGCCAGCAGCCAAGACCCGGGACTTACAGATACGCAGTATTTT. Protein product: CASSQDPGLTDTQYF.

The V call is TRBV4-2, the J call TRBJ2-7; 9 bases are a match to TRBD2. There are 17 residues in the CDR3. Germline assignment: CDR1 LGHNA and CDR2 YNFKEQ. The junction had 6 bases not matched to a gene; V was cut back by 0 bases and J by 0 bases. CDR3 sequence: CASSQDTLAGSSYEQYF. DNA for the CDR3: TGTGCCAGCAGCCAAGATACCCTAGCGGGAAGCTCCTACGAGCAGTACTTC.

J is TRBJ1-2 and V is TRBV9; D uncertain. This CDR3 has 12 amino acids. CDR1 is SGDLS and CDR2 is YYNGEE in the germline V gene. V was pared by 0 bases and J by 4 bases, with 4 bases between. In DNA, the CDR3 is TGTGCCAGCAGCGTAGAGGCCTATGGCTACACCTTC. Translation: CASSVEAYGYTF.

This clone has a single count. The genes are TRBV18 and TRBJ1-5; no reliable D call. CDR3 size: 14 residues. The ends were cut back, 6 bases at V and 2 bases at J, with 11 bases in the middle. The germline V gene encodes CDR1 KGHSH and CDR2 LQKENI. The CDR3 DNA reads as TGTGCCAGCTCTCCGAACGAGGGCAATCAGCCCCAGCATTTT. The encoded protein is CASSPNEGNQPQHF.

The chain recombines TRBV9 with TRBJ2-3; a possible D gene is TRBD1 (5 bases). Germline V gives CDR1 SGDLS, CDR2 YYNGEE. CDR3 length: 14 amino acids. V was clipped by 4 bases and J by 1 base, with 10 bases between them. Here the CDR3 reads CASSLMTGTDTQYF. CDR3 DNA sequence: TGTGCCAGCAGCCTGATGACAGGCACAGATACGCAGTATTTT.